This is a list of T cell receptor beta chains from one sample in a study of cytomegalovirus exposure and HLA in healthy donors. Generated by immunoSEQ multiplex PCR, the TCRdb table keeps only in-frame clones and is missing some. Of more than 90,000 clones in the sample, approximately 76% were seen once. The specimen sequenced was PBMCs. Receptor source: a man aged 40-49 years in good health and CMV-seronegative. The CDR3 runs from the conserved cysteine through the conserved F or W. The D gene is left open where the match is weak. Clone size appears in some rows only: once, few, many, or a class for an expanded clone.

>TRBD1|TRBJ1-3|TRBV9|-
TGTGCCAGCAGCGCAGGGGGTGGAAACACCATATATTTT
CASSAGGGNTIYF
>-|TRBJ1-5|TRBV2|-
TGTGCCAGCAGTGAATCCGGCAGGGGAGTGGAGCCCCAGCATTTT
CASSESGRGVEPQHF
>-|TRBJ2-7|TRBV7-9|-
TGTGCCAGCACAGTAGGACAGGGACTATACGAGCAGTACTTC
CASTVGQGLYEQYF
>-|TRBJ1-2|TRBV6-5|-
TGTGCCAGCAGTTACGGAGGGACCCTATATGGCTACACCTTC
CASSYGGTLYGYTF
>-|TRBJ1-1|TRBV5-6|few
TGTGCCAGCAGCCGGCCACGAGCGACTGAAGCTTTCTTT
CASSRPRATEAFF
>-|TRBJ2-5|TRBV7-9|-
TGTGCCAGCCTGGAAAGAGGCGAGACCCAGTACTTC
CASLERGETQYF
>TRBD2|TRBJ2-4|TRBV13|-
TGTGCCAGCAGCCGAGGACTAGCGGGGGGTCGAGTCATTCAGTACTTC
CASSRGLAGGRVIQYF
>-|TRBJ2-5|TRBV10-3|once
TGTGCCAGCAAGGCGGCTGTCCAAGAGACCCAGTACTTC
CASKAAVQETQYF
>TRBD1|TRBJ1-1|TRBV6-5|once
TGTGCCAGCAGACTTGACAGGGGGAACACTGAAGCTTTCTTT
CASRLDRGNTEAFF
>-|TRBJ2-2|TRBV5-5|-
TGTGCCAGCAGCTTCGAAGTGGCAGTAAGCACCGGGGAGCTGTTTTTT
CASSFEVAVSTGELFF
>-|TRBJ1-2|TRBV7-8|-
TGTGCCAGCAGCTTAGCGGGGGGGGGATCCTATGGCTACACCTTC
CASSLAGGGSYGYTF
>-|TRBJ1-2|TRBV6-1|few
TGTGCCAGCAGTGAAGCGCGAGGGGGATATGGCTACACCTTC
CASSEARGGYGYTF
>TRBD2|TRBJ2-7|TRBV5-1|-
TGCGCCAGCAGCCCCTTTAGCGGGGACACCTACGAGCAGTACTTC
CASSPFSGDTYEQYF
>-|TRBJ1-3|TRBV30|-
TGTGCCTGGAGTATCCAGACAGACACCATATATTTT
CAWSIQTDTIYF
>-|TRBJ1-3|TRBV18|-
TGTGCCAGCTCACCACCGGGCGGAAACACCATATATTTT
CASSPPGGNTIYF
>-|TRBJ1-1|TRBV7-6|-
TGTGCCAGCAGCTTGACACCGATGAACACTGAAGCTTTCTTT
CASSLTPMNTEAFF
>-|TRBJ2-3|TRBV7-9|once
TGTGCCAGCAGCTTAGGAGGGTTTCAAACAGATACGCAGTATTTT
CASSLGGFQTDTQYF
>TRBD1|TRBJ1-4|TRBV5-6|few
TGTGCCAGCAGCTTGAGGCACAGGGGCGATGAAAAACTGTTTTTT
CASSLRHRGDEKLFF
>-|TRBJ1-5|TRBV4-1|-
TGTGCCAGCAGCCCTCAGAGCAATCAGCCCCAGCATTTT
CASSPQSNQPQHF
>-|TRBJ2-5|TRBV30|-
TGTGCCTGGAGTGCGCAGAAGGAGACCCAGTACTTC
CAWSAQKETQYF
>TRBD1|TRBJ2-5|TRBV18|once
TGTGCCAGCTCACCTGGACAGGCGGAGACCCAGTACTTC
CASSPGQAETQYF
>TRBD1|TRBJ1-6|TRBV9|-
TGTGCCAGCAGCGTTGGACAGGGGGGGTTCCCCCTCCACTTT
CASSVGQGGFPLHF
>-|TRBJ2-2|TRBV11-1|-
TGTGCCAGCAGCTTAGAGTCGGGGAACACCGGGGAGCTGTTTTTT
CASSLESGNTGELFF
>-|TRBJ2-1|TRBV19|once
TGTGCCAGTAGTAAAGGCTACAGCTCCTACAATGAGCAGTTCTTC
CASSKGYSSYNEQFF
>TRBD1|TRBJ2-2|TRBV14|-
TGTGCCAGCAGCCAAGTAGGGGGCCTAAACACCGGGGAGCTGTTTTTT
CASSQVGGLNTGELFF
>TRBD1|TRBJ2-1|TRBV11-2|-
TGTGCCAGCAGCTTAGGACAGGGGTCCTACAATGAGCAGTTCTTC
CASSLGQGSYNEQFF
>TRBD1|TRBJ2-5|TRBV30|-
TGTGCCTGGAGCGGGACAGGGGGCGCGGAGACCCAGTACTTC
CAWSGTGGAETQYF
>-|TRBJ2-2|TRBV5-1|-
TGCGCCAGCAGCTTGCTCCAGAGCGCCGGTTACACCGGGGAGCTGTTTTTT
CASSLLQSAGYTGELFF
>TRBD1|TRBJ1-2|TRBV5-4|-
TGTGCCAGCAGCTCTGGAAGACAGGGCTATGGCTACACCTTC
CASSSGRQGYGYTF
>-|TRBJ1-2|TRBV4-3|few
TGCGCCAGCAGCCAAGACGGTGGGCGATCTAACTATGGCTACACCTTC
CASSQDGGRSNYGYTF
>TRBD1|TRBJ2-7|TRBV23-1|-
TGCGCCAGCAGTCAGCGGGGGGACAGGGGAACGTACGAGCAGTACTTC
CASSQRGDRGTYEQYF
>TRBD2|TRBJ2-3|TRBV11-2|-
TGTGCCAGCAGCTTAGCGACTAGCGGGGGGCTGGATACGCAGTATTTT
CASSLATSGGLDTQYF
>TRBD2|TRBJ2-2|TRBV27|-
TGTGCCAGCAGTTACGGACTAGCGGGGCACACCGGGGAGCTGTTTTTT
CASSYGLAGHTGELFF
>TRBD1|TRBJ1-2|TRBV11-2|-
TGTGCCAGCAGCTTCGTGGGGACAGCCTATGGCTACACCTTC
CASSFVGTAYGYTF
>TRBD1|TRBJ2-5|TRBV13|few
TGTGCCAGCAGCCCCCAAGGACAGGGCCGGGCCCAGTACTTC
CASSPQGQGRAQYF
>-|TRBJ2-5|TRBV5-4|-
TGTGCCAGCAGCCCGGCTGACTCCCGGGGTAGGGAGACCCAGTACTTC
CASSPADSRGRETQYF
>TRBD1|TRBJ1-3|TRBV6-5|-
TGTGCCAGCAGACCCCAGGGGGTCCAAAACACCATATATTTT
CASRPQGVQNTIYF
>TRBD1|TRBJ1-6|TRBV28|-
TGTGCCAGCACCGAAGCAGGGGGCTCTCTCAATTCACCCCTCCACTTT
CASTEAGGSLNSPLHF
>-|TRBJ2-5|TRBV18|-
TGTGCCAGCTCACCATCCCCCAGCCCGGGAGAGACCCAGTACTTC
CASSPSPSPGETQYF
>TRBD1|TRBJ1-5|TRBV9|-
TGTGCCAGCAGCGCCGACAGGGGCGGTCAGCCCCAGCATTTT
CASSADRGGQPQHF
>TRBD1|TRBJ1-2|TRBV18|few
TGTGCCAGCTCACTATCCACAGGGGAAGCTAACTATGGCTACACCTTC
CASSLSTGEANYGYTF
>-|TRBJ1-5|TRBV28|few
TGTGCCAGCAGTTCGGGGGTTAGCAATCAGCCCCAGCATTTT
CASSSGVSNQPQHF
>TRBD2|TRBJ2-3|TRBV7-9|few
TGTGCCAGCAGCTTAGGACTAGCGGTAGATACGCAGTATTTT
CASSLGLAVDTQYF
>TRBD2|TRBJ2-3|TRBV6-5|few
TGTGCCAGCAGTTCACTCGCGGGGGGGACAGATACGCAGTATTTT
CASSSLAGGTDTQYF
>-|TRBJ1-2|TRBV7-9|-
TGTTCCAGCAGCCCCGGGAGGTACAACGACTATGGCTACACCTTC
CSSSPGRYNDYGYTF
>TRBD2|TRBJ2-1|TRBV6-1|-
TGTGCCAGCAGACCCAGCGGGGATGAGCAGTTCTTC
CASRPSGDEQFF
>-|TRBJ1-1|TRBV29-1|few
TGCAGCGGAGGCCTAGGGGGTTCGAACACTGAAGCTTTCTTT
CSGGLGGSNTEAFF